The next 5 T cell receptor beta chains were all read from a single sample in a study of cytomegalovirus exposure and HLA in healthy donors. This PCR relied on a set of 60 Vbeta primers and 13 Jbeta primers. Sequenced by immunoSEQ multiplex PCR; TCRdb stores in-frame clones only, minus some. Here the sample table reports around 78,000 clones. Sequencing input: PBMCs. Receptor source: a man younger than 35 in good health and CMV-seropositive.

J is TRBJ1-1 and V is TRBV28; no clear D. CDR1 is MDHEN and CDR2 is SYDVKM in the germline V gene. The CDR3 sequence is 13 residues long. With 2 bases removed from V and 4 bases from J, the gap between germline ends came to 8 bases. The CDR3: CASSLRESTEAFF. Written as DNA, the CDR3 is TGTGCCAGCAGTTTAAGAGAGAGCACTGAAGCTTTCTTT.

This chain links TRBV5-1 with TRBJ1-5; TRBD1 matches at 12 bases. The CDR3 runs 18 residues. The germline gives CDR1 SGHRS, CDR2 YFSETQ. V lost 5 bases and J lost 3; bases outside the gene matches: 12. The chain's CDR3 is CASSPGTGGAKDNQPQHF. CDR3 DNA: TGCGCCAGCAGTCCCGGGACAGGGGGCGCGAAGGACAATCAGCCCCAGCATTTT.

The rearrangement links TRBV6-5 to TRBJ2-7; 7 bases agree with TRBD1. Per germline, CDR1 MNHEY and CDR2 SVGAGI. This CDR3 spans 15 amino acids. Trimming cost V 6 bases and J 2 bases; bases outside gene matches: 10. CDR3 sequence reads: CASRHRDRFAYEQYF. CDR3 in DNA: TGTGCCAGCAGACACCGGGACAGATTCGCCTACGAGCAGTACTTC.

The chain links TRBV13 to TRBJ2-5; possibly TRBD2 for D (6 bases). V gave up 5 bases and J gave up 4 bases, with 20 bases separating them. The germline gives CDR1 PRHDT, CDR2 FYEKMQ (reference sequence). The CDR3 has 16 amino acids. Written as DNA, the CDR3 is TGTGCCAGCAGCACCGGGAGTTCCCCGTTTCGAGAGACCCAGTACTTC. Its translation: CASSTGSSPFRETQYF. Looking up the rest from reference TRBV13 and TRBJ2-5 gives the full variable domain: AAGVIQSPRHLIKEKRETATLKCYPIPRHDTVYWYQQGPGQDPQFLISFYEKMQSDKGSIPDRFSAQQFSDYHSELNMSSLELGDSALYFCASSTGSSPFRETQYFGPGTRLLVL.

The chain employs TRBV5-1 and TRBJ1-4; perhaps TRBD1 as D (6 bases). CDR3 length: 14 residues. Germline loops: CDR1 SGHRS, CDR2 YFSETQ. Trimming stripped 3 bases from V and 3 bases from J, with 9 bases between. CDR3 loop: CASSWTASNEKLFF. The CDR3 bases are TGCGCCAGCAGCTGGACAGCTTCTAATGAAAAACTGTTTTTT.